The clone carrying this T cell receptor (beta chain) showed up just a few times. Its specificity is not known. CDR3 length: 14 amino acids. CDR1 is SGHRS and CDR2 is YFSETQ in the germline V gene. Trimming took off 1 base at V and 11 bases at J, with 13 bases between the two ends. Via MiXCR, TCRdb re-called the 5' RACE reads, giving one row per CDR3 protein. The table includes around 50,000 distinct CDR3 sequences, around a quarter detected once. Study observations and caveats: Tumor Treg TCRs overlapped most with tumor naive CD4+ cells.

Sequenced material: tumor-infiltrating memory CD4+ T cells sorted from the breast tumor. The subset here: memory CD4+ T cells, CD4+CD45RO+CD25-. The chain uses TRBV5-1 and TRBJ1-6; TRBD1 might be the D (6 bases). The TCR sequence derives from a female donor with breast cancer. This CDR3 is CASSLSSGETPLHF. The CDR3 nucleotides read TGCGCCAGCAGCTTGTCGTCAGGGGAGACACCCCTCCACTTT. Full variable domain (outside the CDR3, taken from reference TRBV5-1 and TRBJ1-6): KAGVTQTPRYLIKTRGQQVTLSCSPISGHRSVSWYQQTPGQGLQFLFEYFSETQRNKGNFPGRFSGRQFSNSRSEMNVSTLELGDSALYLCASSLSSGETPLHFGNGTRLTVT.